A single sample is the source of the 29 T cell receptor beta chains below, sequenced in a study of chemoradiotherapy in HPV16-positive cancers. The repertoire was sequenced with immunoSEQ multiplex PCR; TCRdb's copy has only in-frame clones and lacks some. The sample has some 30,000 clones; around 80% are singletons. The source material was blood, sampled from a patient who underwent chemoradiotherapy. Receptor source: a human donor with HPV-associated anogenital cancer.

CDR3: CAGSESSYNSPLHF. DNA of the CDR3: TGTGCCGGCTCAGAGAGCTCCTATAATTCACCCCTCCACTTT. The rearrangement joins TRBV10-3 to TRBJ1-6; the D is unclear. Between the trimmed V and J ends, which lost 11 bases and 0 bases, there was a span of 11 bases. In germline, CDR1 is ENHRY, CDR2 SYGVKD. This CDR3 has 14 amino acids.

V and J are TRBV5-5 and TRBJ2-2; a possible D gene is TRBD1 (5 bases). V lost 2 bases, J lost 8 bases, and 13 bases lay in between. Looked up from germline, CDR1 is SGHKS and CDR2 is YYEKEE (reference sequence). The CDR3 has 14 residues. In DNA, the CDR3 is TGTGCCAGCAGCTTACAGGCTTCCCCGGGGGAGCTGTTTTTT. As protein: CASSLQASPGELFF.

J is TRBJ2-5 and V is TRBV5-1; TRBD2 matches 7 bases. The germline V gene has CDR1 SGHRS and CDR2 YFSETQ. CDR3 size: 14 residues. J gave up 2 bases and V 4 bases, and 5 bases lay outside the gene matches. CDR3 in DNA: TGCGCCAGCAGCAGCAGCGGGGTTCAAGAGACCCAGTACTTC. It specifies CASSSSGVQETQYF.

This clone was recorded once. The chain links TRBV7-6 to TRBJ2-3, with a possible D match to TRBD2 (5 bases). The V and J ends lost 4 bases and 6 bases respectively, with 8 bases between them. Germline V lookup: CDR1 SGHVS, CDR2 FNYEAQ. The CDR3 spans 12 residues. The CDR3 coding sequence is TGTGCCAGCAGCTCACGAGGGGATACGCAGTATTTT. This codes for CASSSRGDTQYF.

The chain couples TRBV29-1 to TRBJ2-1; maybe TRBD1 (6 bases). Trimming cost V 7 bases and J 10 bases, with 14 bases left between them. The CDR3 totals 11 residues. Germline loops: CDR1 SQVTM, CDR2 ANQGSEA. CDR3 in amino acids: CSANRDGEQFF. DNA of the CDR3: TGCAGCGCCAACAGGGACGGAGAGCAGTTCTTC.

This sequence joins TRBV30 and TRBJ1-1; D unresolved. V was pared by 0 bases and J by 7 bases, with 12 bases between. This CDR3 contains 13 residues. Germline assignment: CDR1 GTSNPN and CDR2 SVGIG (reference sequence). Written as DNA, the CDR3 is TGTGCCTGGAGTGTAAGGGAATCCCTTGAAGCTTTCTTT. It specifies CAWSVRESLEAFF.

The chain combines TRBV18 with TRBJ1-4; the match to TRBD1 covers 7 bases. This CDR3 contains 15 residues. Germline-derived CDR1 and CDR2 are KGHSH and LQKENI. The junction had 7 bases not matched to a gene; V was cut back by 3 bases and J by 6 bases. The CDR3: CASSPTTGAHEKLFF. The CDR3 bases are TGTGCCAGCTCACCCACAACAGGGGCACATGAAAAACTGTTTTTT.

V gene TRBV18 combines with J gene TRBJ2-5; D may be TRBD1 (7 bases). CDR1 KGHSH and CDR2 LQKENI come from the germline V gene. The CDR3 runs 16 residues. Trimming removed 3 bases from V and 5 bases from J, with 19 bases in between. This chain's CDR3 is CASSPMNRGSGETQYF. The CDR3 region has the DNA TGTGCCAGCTCACCCATGAACAGGGGTAGCGGTGAGACCCAGTACTTC. Supplemented by reference TRBV18 and TRBJ2-5, the full variable domain reads NAGVMQNPRHLVRRRGQEARLRCSPMKGHSHVYWYRQLPEEGLKFMVYLQKENIIDESGMPKERFSAEFPKEGPSILRIQQVVRGDSAAYFCASSPMNRGSGETQYFGPGTRLLVL.

The chain joins TRBV5-4 to TRBJ1-4, with D possibly TRBD1 on 6 matching bases. The CDR3 contains 19 residues. Germline V lookup: CDR1 SGHNT, CDR2 YYREEE (reference sequence). V lost 7 bases and J lost 0, with 25 bases in between. The CDR3 region is CASSRRGSDFHATNEKLFF. In nucleotides, the CDR3 is TGTGCCAGCTCTCGGAGGGGGAGCGATTTTCATGCAACTAATGAAAAACTGTTTTTT.

This clone showed up just once. The rearrangement links TRBV10-1 to TRBJ2-1; D ambiguous. Germline-derived CDR1 and CDR2 are WNHNN and SYGVQD (reference sequence). Trimming took 0 bases from V and 14 from J, leaving 14 bases between them. The CDR3 extends over 13 amino acids. The CDR3 DNA reads as TGCGCCAGCAGTGAGTCGAATATCAACCGGGAGTTCTTC. Its translation is CASSESNINREFF.

The chain has TRBV6-5 and TRBJ1-1; unclear D gene. Trimming shortened V by 5 bases and J by 1 base, and 8 bases separated the two germline ends. CDR1 is MNHEY and CDR2 is SVGAGI in the germline V gene. This CDR3 comprises 13 residues. The CDR3 DNA reads TGTGCCAGCAGTCCCATCACGAACACTGAAGCTTTCTTT. It is translated as CASSPITNTEAFF.

This chain links TRBV28 with TRBJ1-6; D gene uncertain. CDR3 length: 13 amino acids. V was shortened by 1 base and J by 7 bases, with 5 bases between the two germline ends. Germline values: CDR1 MDHEN, CDR2 SYDVKM. The CDR3 DNA follows: TGTGCCAGCAGTTTATTGGTAAATTCACCCCTCCACTTT. This gives the protein CASSLLVNSPLHF.

CDR3 DNA sequence: TGCGCCAGCAGTCAAATACAGGGAGCCAAAAACATTCAGTACTTC. Amino acid sequence: CASSQIQGAKNIQYF. The V gene is TRBV5-1, the J gene TRBJ2-4; TRBD1 is a possible D gene (6 bases). V was pared by 5 bases and J by 0 bases, with 12 bases between. The V gene's germline CDR1 is SGHRS and CDR2 YFSETQ. The CDR3 has 15 residues. Complete variable domain (other parts from reference TRBV5-1 and TRBJ2-4): KAGVTQTPRYLIKTRGQQVTLSCSPISGHRSVSWYQQTPGQGLQFLFEYFSETQRNKGNFPGRFSGRQFSNSRSEMNVSTLELGDSALYLCASSQIQGAKNIQYFGAGTRLSVL.

The chain links TRBV7-9 to TRBJ2-3; possibly TRBD2 for D (6 bases). This CDR3 region has 13 residues. CDR1 SEHNR and CDR2 FQNEAQ come from the germline V gene (reference sequence). The ends were cut back, 11 bases at V and 1 base at J, with 13 bases in the middle. The CDR3 spells CAGLRDGTDTQYF. The CDR3 DNA sequence: TGTGCCGGCTTGCGGGACGGCACAGATACGCAGTATTTT.

This chain uses TRBV10-2 with TRBJ2-1; TRBD2 matches at 15 bases. The length of the CDR3 is 18 residues. Trimming cost V 3 bases and J 3 bases; bases outside gene matches: 6. Germline CDR1 reads WSHSY; CDR2 reads SAAADI. The CDR3 loop is CASSEKGTSGGRYNEQFF. In DNA form, the CDR3 reads TGCGCCAGCAGTGAAAAGGGGACTAGCGGGGGGCGCTACAATGAGCAGTTCTTC.

This clone was counted a few times. The rearrangement joins TRBV19 to TRBJ2-7, with D tentatively TRBD1 or TRBD2 (5 bases each). The CDR3 is 13 amino acids. CDR1 is LNHDA and CDR2 is SQIVND in the germline V gene (reference sequence). Between the trimmed V and J ends, which lost 4 bases and 5 bases, there was a span of 12 bases. CDR3 in amino acids: CASSRGNTNEQYF. The CDR3 coding sequence is TGTGCCAGTAGTAGGGGGAACACCAACGAGCAGTACTTC. Based on the CDR3 plus reference TRBV19 and TRBJ2-7, the full variable domain is DGGITQSPKYLFRKEGQNVTLSCEQNLNHDAMYWYRQDPGQGLRLIYYSQIVNDFQKGDIAEGYSVSREKKESFPLTVTSAQKNPTAFYLCASSRGNTNEQYFGPGTRLTVT.

DNA for the CDR3: TGTGCCAGCCGGCGGCAGGGCCAAGAGACCCAGTACTTC. Protein sequence: CASRRQGQETQYF. The chain couples TRBV6-5 to TRBJ2-5; TRBD1 is a possible D gene (5 bases). The CDR3 covers 13 residues. V lost 8 bases and J 1 base, leaving 11 bases between the germline ends. Per the germline V gene, CDR1 is MNHEY and CDR2 is SVGAGI.

The J gene is TRBJ2-7, the V gene TRBV5-1; TRBD1 matches 10 bases. Per germline, CDR1 SGHRS and CDR2 YFSETQ. The CDR3 length is 14 residues. Trimming took 4 bases from V and 6 from J; bases not matched to a gene: 7. CDR3 bases: TGCGCCAGCAGCCCGGGGGACAGGGGAGGCGAGCAGTACTTC. It translates to CASSPGDRGGEQYF.

CDR3 amino acids: CASSLGTYEQYF. In nucleotides, the CDR3 is TGTGCCAGCAGCTTAGGGACCTACGAGCAGTACTTC. The V and J genes are TRBV11-2 and TRBJ2-7; no definite D call. Per the germline V gene, CDR1 is SGHAT and CDR2 is FQNNGV. This CDR3 has 12 residues. The V end lost 1 base, the J end lost 2 bases, and 3 bases lay between the germline ends.

This sequence joins TRBV6-6 and TRBJ2-7; 9 nucleotides agree with TRBD1. With V trimmed by 6 bases and J by 2 bases, 8 bases remained unmatched. The CDR3 is 15 amino acids. Germline CDR1 reads MNHNY; CDR2 reads SVGAGI (reference sequence). The chain's CDR3 is CASSLWTGATYEQYF. Written as DNA, the CDR3 is TGTGCCAGCAGCCTCTGGACAGGGGCAACCTACGAGCAGTACTTC.

The table lists this clone with a few counts. The chain has TRBV19 and TRBJ1-1; 10 positions agree with TRBD1. Germline values: CDR1 LNHDA, CDR2 SQIVND (reference sequence). This CDR3 is built from 15 residues. Losses at the gene ends were 5 bases for V and 1 base for J; bases not matched to a gene: 4. The CDR3 DNA reads as TGTGCCAGTAGTCCCCGGACAGGGGGGAACACTGAAGCTTTCTTT. This translates into CASSPRTGGNTEAFF.

The V and J genes are TRBV5-1 and TRBJ2-1, with 8 bases fitting TRBD2. The germline V gene encodes CDR1 SGHRS and CDR2 YFSETQ. The CDR3 runs to 17 residues. J was trimmed by 4 bases and V by 2 bases; bases with no gene match: 11. The DNA for the CDR3 is TGCGCCAGCAGCTTCATGGGAATGCGGGGGGTATACAATGAGCAGTTCTTC. Protein product: CASSFMGMRGVYNEQFF.

The chain carries TRBV6-1 and TRBJ1-2; 12 nucleotides agree with TRBD1. This CDR3 has 16 amino acids. Germline V gene sequence: CDR1 MNHNS, CDR2 SASEGT. V shed 4 bases, J shed 5 bases, and the junction held 8 bases outside the gene matches. In DNA, the CDR3 is TGTGCCAGCAGTGCCCGGGACAGGGGGCCAGGGTATGGCTACACCTTC. This gives the protein CASSARDRGPGYGYTF.

This clone has just one count. This chain joins TRBV10-3 and TRBJ2-3, with a tentative D call TRBD1 (6 bases). Germline V gene sequence: CDR1 ENHRY, CDR2 SYGVKD. The CDR3 length is 14 residues. The V end was cut by 6 bases, the J end by 2 bases, with 12 bases between. This CDR3 reads CAIRPRTATDTQYF. CDR3 coding DNA: TGTGCCATCAGACCTAGGACAGCCACAGATACGCAGTATTTT.

This rearrangement joins TRBV5-4 to TRBJ1-1; the D is unclear. V lost 1 base, J lost 2 bases, and 0 bases lay in between. Looked up from germline, CDR1 is SGHNT and CDR2 is YYREEE (reference sequence). This CDR3 region has 11 residues. The CDR3 protein is CASSLNTEAFF. The CDR3 DNA reads TGTGCCAGCAGCTTGAACACTGAAGCTTTCTTT. The full variable domain, in which reference TRBV5-4 and TRBJ1-1 provide the parts outside the CDR3, is ETGVTQSPTHLIKTRGQQVTLRCSSQSGHNTVSWYQQALGQGPQFIFQYYREEENGRGNFPPRFSGLQFPNYSSELNVNALELDDSALYLCASSLNTEAFFGQGTRLTVV.

This clone came up once. The V and J genes are TRBV7-2 and TRBJ2-5, with D possibly TRBD2 on 6 matching bases. The ends were cut back, 1 base at V and 3 bases at J, with 9 bases in the middle. CDR3 length equals 14 residues. Germline V gives CDR1 SGHTA, CDR2 FQGNSA. The CDR3 reads CASSLVAVEETQYF. The DNA for the CDR3 is TGTGCCAGCAGCTTAGTAGCGGTCGAAGAGACCCAGTACTTC. Together with reference TRBV7-2 and TRBJ2-5, the CDR3 gives the full variable domain: GAGVSQSPSNKVTEKGKDVELRCDPISGHTALYWYRQSLGQGLEFLIYFQGNSAPDKSGLPSDRFSAERTGGSVSTLTIQRTQQEDSAVYLCASSLVAVEETQYFGPGTRLLVL.

There are a few counts of this clone. J is TRBJ1-3 and V is TRBV5-4, with D hard to call. The CDR3 is 15 residues long. The V end was cut by 0 bases, the J end by 0 bases, with 7 bases between. In germline, CDR1 is SGHNT, CDR2 YYREEE (reference sequence). Here the CDR3 reads CASSLGAYSGNTIYF. The CDR3 region has the DNA TGTGCCAGCAGCTTGGGGGCCTACTCTGGAAACACCATATATTTT.

This chain uses TRBV13 with TRBJ1-1; D perhaps matches TRBD1 (5 bases). The germline CDR1 and CDR2 sequences are PRHDT and FYEKMQ (reference sequence). This CDR3 region has 16 residues. With 1 base removed from V and 1 base from J, the gap between germline ends came to 13 bases. The CDR3 sequence: CASSLAGDSWNTEAFF. CDR3 sequence (DNA): TGTGCCAGCAGCTTAGCAGGCGACAGTTGGAACACTGAAGCTTTCTTT. Full variable domain (missing parts from reference TRBV13 and TRBJ1-1): AAGVIQSPRHLIKEKRETATLKCYPIPRHDTVYWYQQGPGQDPQFLISFYEKMQSDKGSIPDRFSAQQFSDYHSELNMSSLELGDSALYFCASSLAGDSWNTEAFFGQGTRLTVV.

This clone showed up just once. V usage is TRBV9 and J usage is TRBJ1-3; possibly TRBD1 for D (5 bases). The ends were cut back, 0 bases at V and 0 bases at J, with 7 bases in the middle. Germline V gene sequence: CDR1 SGDLS, CDR2 YYNGEE. The CDR3 consists of 15 residues. The CDR3 DNA reads TGTGCCAGCAGCGTAGAAGGGGACTCTGGAAACACCATATATTTT. Its protein product is CASSVEGDSGNTIYF.